The rows below give T cell receptor beta chains drawn from one sample of a study of blood T cell repertoires in COVID-19. Sequencing used immunoSEQ multiplex PCR; TCRdb keeps in-frame clones, though not all of them. This table has some 150,000 clones, 85% to 90% appearing once. Material: peripheral blood. The receptors here all came from a man aged 50-59 years who had recovered from COVID-19. Both conserved end residues are part of each CDR3. A D gene is named only where the DNA matches it firmly. Size values are once, few and many counts, or a class for expanded clones, and some rows have none.

size: NA; D: NA; J: TRBJ2-1; V: TRBV27; DNA: TGTGCCAGCAGTCCGGGGATTAGCGGTTACAATGAGCAGTTCTTC; CDR3: CASSPGISGYNEQFF
size: NA; D: TRBD2; J: TRBJ2-2; V: TRBV4-1; DNA: TGCGCCAGCAGCCCACAGGGACTAGCGGGCAGCACCGGGGAGCTGTTTTTT; CDR3: CASSPQGLAGSTGELFF
size: NA; D: TRBD1; J: TRBJ1-1; V: TRBV5-1; DNA: TGCGCCAGCAGCTTGGATGGGACAGCGAACACTGAAGCTTTCTTT; CDR3: CASSLDGTANTEAFF
size: few; D: NA; J: TRBJ1-6; V: TRBV28; DNA: TGTGCCAGCAGTTTTCTTCTCTCGAATTCACCCCTCCACTTT; CDR3: CASSFLLSNSPLHF
size: NA; D: TRBD1; J: TRBJ2-3; V: TRBV13; DNA: TGTGCCAGCAGCCCGCGGCGGACAGGGGGCACAGATACGCAGTATTTT; CDR3: CASSPRRTGGTDTQYF
size: NA; D: NA; J: TRBJ2-7; V: TRBV11-2; DNA: TGTGCCAGCAGCCGGAACAGGGATCTCTACGAGCAGTACTTC; CDR3: CASSRNRDLYEQYF
size: NA; D: NA; J: TRBJ1-1; V: TRBV9; DNA: TGTGCCAGCAGCGTAGGAGTTAGAGGGCCGAACACTGAAGCTTTCTTT; CDR3: CASSVGVRGPNTEAFF
size: NA; D: NA; J: TRBJ2-4; V: TRBV6-2/TRBV6-3; DNA: TGTGCCAGCAGTTCTCGGGACTTGGCCAAAAACATTCAGTACTTC; CDR3: CASSSRDLAKNIQYF
size: once; D: TRBD2; J: TRBJ2-1; V: TRBV4-3; DNA: TGCGCCAGCAGCCAAGATGCGGGGGGGCCGAGCGATGAGCAGTTCTTC; CDR3: CASSQDAGGPSDEQFF
size: NA; D: NA; J: TRBJ1-2; V: TRBV19; DNA: TGTGCCAGTAGTATCCGAGGGGGCTACACCTTC; CDR3: CASSIRGGYTF
size: NA; D: TRBD1; J: TRBJ1-1; V: TRBV7-2; DNA: TGTGCCAGCAGCAAACAGGGGCGATTTGGCACTGAAGCTTTCTTT; CDR3: CASSKQGRFGTEAFF
size: NA; D: NA; J: TRBJ1-1; V: TRBV6-5; DNA: TGTGCCAGTTTCCCCGGTCCTTCGAACACTGAAGCTTTCTTT; CDR3: CASFPGPSNTEAFF
size: NA; D: NA; J: TRBJ1-2; V: TRBV5-1; DNA: TGCGCCAGCAGCCTCAGGCCGGGGGCTAACTATGGCTACACCTTC; CDR3: CASSLRPGANYGYTF
size: once; D: TRBD1; J: TRBJ2-7; V: TRBV2; DNA: TGTGCCAGCAGTACCCGACCGGGACAGGGCATAATATCCTACGAGCAGTACTTC; CDR3: CASSTRPGQGIISYEQYF
size: NA; D: NA; J: TRBJ2-3; V: TRBV5-6; DNA: TGTGCCAGCAGCTTGGCGGCCGCGACTAGGGGTGCGACAGATACGCAGTATTTT; CDR3: CASSLAAATRGATDTQYF
size: NA; D: TRBD1; J: TRBJ2-1; V: TRBV19; DNA: TGTGCCAGTAGTGGACTCCGGACAGGGAACAATGAGCAGTTCTTC; CDR3: CASSGLRTGNNEQFF
size: NA; D: TRBD1; J: TRBJ2-7; V: TRBV6-5; DNA: TGTGCCAGCAGAGCCGACAGGGTCAGCTACGAGCAGTACTTC; CDR3: CASRADRVSYEQYF
size: NA; D: NA; J: TRBJ1-6; V: TRBV9; DNA: TGTGCCAGCAGCGCTCAGGGGCTCCATAATTCACCCCTCCACTTT; CDR3: CASSAQGLHNSPLHF
size: NA; D: NA; J: TRBJ2-5; V: TRBV6-5; DNA: TGTGCCAGCAGTTACTCGATGTCAGAATGGGAGACCCAGTACTTC; CDR3: CASSYSMSEWETQYF
size: NA; D: TRBD1; J: TRBJ2-2; V: TRBV5-1; DNA: TGCGCCAGCAGCTTACAGGGGGCCGGCACCGGGGAGCTGTTTTTT; CDR3: CASSLQGAGTGELFF
size: NA; D: TRBD1; J: TRBJ1-5; V: TRBV6-5; DNA: TGTGCCAGCAGTATGACAGGGGCTCGACAGCCCCAGCATTTT; CDR3: CASSMTGARQPQHF
size: NA; D: TRBD1; J: TRBJ1-5; V: TRBV5-1; DNA: TGCGCCAGCAGCTTGGCGGGACAGGGTAGCAATCAGCCCCAGCATTTT; CDR3: CASSLAGQGSNQPQHF
size: NA; D: NA; J: TRBJ2-5; V: TRBV5-6; DNA: TGTGCCAGCAGCACCGGACAGCCACAAGAGACCCAGTACTTC; CDR3: CASSTGQPQETQYF
size: few; D: TRBD1; J: TRBJ1-1; V: TRBV29-1; DNA: TGCAGCGTTACACTTCGACAGGGTGGTCTAGCTTTCTTT; CDR3: CSVTLRQGGLAFF
size: few; D: TRBD1; J: TRBJ2-4; V: TRBV5-1; DNA: TGCGCCAGCAGCCCGGACAGGGGGGGAGGCATTCAGTACTTC; CDR3: CASSPDRGGGIQYF
size: once; D: TRBD1; J: TRBJ1-2; V: TRBV5-1; DNA: TGCGCCAGCAGCTTGTCTTCTGGGACAGGGGGCTTGGGTGGCTACACCTTC; CDR3: CASSLSSGTGGLGGYTF
size: NA; D: TRBD2; J: TRBJ2-1; V: TRBV6-5; DNA: TGTGCCAGCATAGGAGCGGGGAGCTCCTACAATGAGCAGTTCTTC; CDR3: CASIGAGSSYNEQFF
size: NA; D: NA; J: TRBJ1-3; V: TRBV25-1; DNA: TGTGCCAGCAGCATAACAGGGTACGTCAACACCATATATTTT; CDR3: CASSITGYVNTIYF
size: few; D: TRBD2; J: TRBJ2-7; V: TRBV7-9; DNA: TGTGCCAGCAGCTCAAAAGGACTAGCGGACTCCTACGAGCAGTACTTC; CDR3: CASSSKGLADSYEQYF
size: once; D: NA; J: TRBJ2-7; V: TRBV5-6; DNA: TGTGCCAGCAGCTTTAACGAGGGCCCCCCGTTCCAATACGAGCAGTACTTC; CDR3: CASSFNEGPPFQYEQYF
size: NA; D: NA; J: TRBJ1-6; V: TRBV19; DNA: TGTGCCAGTAGTAACGTCGCCGGGAGCTCCTATAATTCACCCCTCCACTTT; CDR3: CASSNVAGSSYNSPLHF
size: NA; D: TRBD2; J: TRBJ2-5; V: TRBV6-5; DNA: TGTGCCAGCACCGGGGGAGGGGTAGAGACCCAGTACTTC; CDR3: CASTGGGVETQYF
size: NA; D: NA; J: TRBJ1-1; V: TRBV27; DNA: TGTGCCAGCAGTTTATCCGGGACACACATGAACACTGAAGCTTTCTTT; CDR3: CASSLSGTHMNTEAFF
size: NA; D: NA; J: TRBJ1-1; V: TRBV14; DNA: TGTGCCAGCAGCCAAGACCTTTACACTGAAGCTTTCTTT; CDR3: CASSQDLYTEAFF
size: NA; D: NA; J: TRBJ2-3; V: TRBV12-3/TRBV12-4; DNA: TGTGCCAGCAGTTTACCCGTTTTAGATACGCAGTATTTT; CDR3: CASSLPVLDTQYF
size: NA; D: TRBD2; J: TRBJ2-1; V: TRBV5-4; DNA: TGTGCCAGCAGCTTGGCATGGGCGGGGGTAATGGGGGATGAGCAGTTCTTC; CDR3: CASSLAWAGVMGDEQFF
size: NA; D: TRBD1; J: TRBJ1-5; V: TRBV18; DNA: TGTGCCAGCTCACTTACCGGGACAGGGGATCAGCCCCAGCATTTT; CDR3: CASSLTGTGDQPQHF
size: NA; D: NA; J: TRBJ1-2; V: TRBV5-1; DNA: TGCGCCAGCAGCTTGGAAACAGTTTCCCTTTACGGCTACACCTTC; CDR3: CASSLETVSLYGYTF
size: NA; D: TRBD2; J: TRBJ2-5; V: TRBV11-3; DNA: TGTGCCAGCAGCGTCCCTGGGGGGGTGGAGACCCAGTACTTC; CDR3: CASSVPGGVETQYF
size: NA; D: NA; J: TRBJ2-1; V: TRBV24-1; DNA: TGTGCCACCAGTGATGGGGGGTCCTACAATGAGCAGTTCTTC; CDR3: CATSDGGSYNEQFF
size: NA; D: TRBD2; J: TRBJ2-7; V: TRBV3-1/TRBV3-2; DNA: TGTGCCAGCAGCCCCGCGGGACTAGCGGGGGGCTACGAGCAGTACTTC; CDR3: CASSPAGLAGGYEQYF
size: NA; D: TRBD1; J: TRBJ1-2; V: TRBV5-4; DNA: TGTGCCAGCAGCCCGCGGACAGGGGGGTCGGACTATGGCTACACCTTC; CDR3: CASSPRTGGSDYGYTF
size: once; D: NA; J: TRBJ1-2; V: TRBV11-2; DNA: TGTGCCAGCAGCTTATTCCCCTATAACTATGGCTACACCTTC; CDR3: CASSLFPYNYGYTF
size: NA; D: NA; J: TRBJ1-3; V: TRBV6-6; DNA: TGTGCCAGCACCACAGCCCCAGGGTTATCTGGAAACACCATATATTTT; CDR3: CASTTAPGLSGNTIYF
size: NA; D: NA; J: TRBJ2-7; V: TRBV6-5; DNA: TGTGCCAGCCAGTTGACTGGACAGAGCTACGAGCAGTACTTC; CDR3: CASQLTGQSYEQYF
size: NA; D: TRBD1; J: TRBJ2-3; V: TRBV9; DNA: TGTGCCAGCGGTACAGGGGGCTTTAGCACAGATACGCAGTATTTT; CDR3: CASGTGGFSTDTQYF